These T cell receptor beta chains were read from a single sample in a study of T cell responses to AZD1222 COVID-19 vaccine. TCRdb's copy holds only in-frame clones and misses some; the assay was immunoSEQ multiplex PCR. The data hold about 120,000 clones, with around 87% observed a single time. The source was peripheral blood, collected on day 0 of AZD1222 vaccination. All receptors derive from an adult in good health. Each CDR3 is given with its conserved first and last residue. A D gene is named only where the DNA matches it firmly. The size field is filled for only some rows; it gives once, few, many or a size class.

>once|TRBV5-1|TRBD1|TRBJ2-5
CASSDLTGIGETQYF
TGCGCCAGCAGCGACCTGACAGGGATAGGAGAGACCCAGTACTTC
>few|TRBV5-5|TRBD1|TRBJ2-5
CASSATGGNGETQYF
TGTGCCAGCAGCGCCACAGGGGGCAATGGGGAGACCCAGTACTTC
>NA|TRBV19|TRBD2|TRBJ2-1
CASSMDSGKGGDEQFF
TGTGCCAGTAGTATGGATAGCGGGAAAGGGGGGGATGAGCAGTTCTTC
>NA|TRBV5-4|TRBD1|TRBJ2-1
CASSIRTGDFVEQFF
TGTGCCAGCAGCATCAGGACAGGGGATTTCGTTGAGCAGTTCTTC
>NA|TRBV6-9|NA|TRBJ2-4
CASSYPHRRLAKNIQYF
TGTGCCAGCAGTTATCCCCACAGGCGACTAGCCAAAAACATTCAGTACTTC
>NA|TRBV18|NA|TRBJ1-2
CASSPLGGYTF
TGTGCCAGCTCACCGCTGGGGGGCTACACCTTC
>NA|TRBV28|TRBD2|TRBJ2-3
CASSPPGLAGGGDTQYF
TGTGCCAGCAGTCCCCCGGGACTAGCGGGGGGGGGCGATACGCAGTATTTT
>NA|TRBV6-2/TRBV6-3|NA|TRBJ1-5
CASSYSKRGGNQPQHF
TGTGCCAGCAGTTACTCGAAGCGAGGGGGCAATCAGCCCCAGCATTTT
>NA|TRBV2|NA|TRBJ1-2
CASSDKDRANYGYTF
TGTGCCAGCAGCGATAAGGACAGAGCTAACTATGGCTACACCTTC
>NA|TRBV10-3|TRBD2|TRBJ2-5
CAISERLAGGQETQYF
TGTGCCATCAGTGAGCGTCTAGCGGGAGGTCAAGAGACCCAGTACTTC
>NA|TRBV19|NA|TRBJ1-5
CASSIGGDQPQHF
TGTGCCAGTAGTATCGGGGGGGATCAGCCCCAGCATTTT
>once|TRBV19|NA|TRBJ2-7
CASSLTGQYEQYF
TGTGCCAGTAGTCTAACAGGACAGTACGAGCAGTACTTC
>NA|TRBV5-1|TRBD2|TRBJ2-1
CASSLITGGPPYNEQFF
TGCGCCAGCAGCTTAATAACGGGAGGGCCGCCCTACAATGAGCAGTTCTTC
>NA|TRBV28|TRBD2|TRBJ2-6
CASSFWGTSGRGAGANVLTF
TGTGCCAGCAGTTTTTGGGGGACTAGCGGGAGAGGGGCTGGGGCCAACGTCCTGACTTTC
>NA|TRBV7-2|TRBD1|TRBJ1-6
CASSLAGAGQGVGYSPLHF
TGTGCCAGCAGCTTAGCGGGGGCCGGACAGGGGGTTGGATACTCACCCCTCCACTTT
>few|TRBV11-3|TRBD2|TRBJ2-7
CASSLNSGSPYEQYF
TGTGCCAGCAGTTTAAATAGCGGGAGCCCCTACGAGCAGTACTTC
>NA|TRBV6-5|TRBD2|TRBJ2-7
CASSTERGPREQYF
TGTGCCAGCAGTACGGAGCGGGGGCCGCGCGAGCAGTACTTC
>NA|TRBV6-2/TRBV6-3|TRBD2|TRBJ2-7
CASSAPSGGLLEQYF
TGTGCCAGCAGCGCCCCTAGCGGAGGGCTCCTAGAGCAGTACTTC
>once|TRBV27|NA|TRBJ2-3
CASSPLRVYVSDTQYF
TGTGCCAGCAGTCCCCTCCGGGTCTATGTATCCGATACGCAGTATTTT
>NA|TRBV6-2/TRBV6-3|NA|TRBJ2-1
CASSSLLGSYNEQFF
TGTGCCAGCAGCTCCCTCCTAGGCTCCTACAATGAGCAGTTCTTC
>NA|TRBV19|NA|TRBJ1-1
CASSRAGDTEAFF
TGTGCCAGTAGTAGAGCGGGGGACACTGAAGCTTTCTTT
>NA|TRBV7-3|TRBD1|TRBJ2-1
CASSSQGSPGFGQFF
TGTGCCAGCAGCTCACAGGGGTCGCCGGGATTTGGGCAGTTCTTC
>NA|TRBV28|TRBD2|TRBJ2-4
CASRTGTINIQYF
TGTGCCAGCAGAACCGGGACTATAAACATTCAGTACTTC
>NA|TRBV7-2|TRBD2|TRBJ2-5
CASSPRTSGSGEETQYF
TGTGCCAGCAGCCCTAGGACTAGCGGGAGTGGTGAAGAGACCCAGTACTTC
>NA|TRBV7-3|NA|TRBJ2-7
CASSLNQGPYEQYF
TGTGCCAGCAGCTTAAACCAGGGCCCCTACGAGCAGTACTTC
>few|TRBV7-3|NA|TRBJ1-1
CASSLKGYGTEAFF
TGTGCCAGCAGCTTAAAAGGGTACGGCACTGAAGCTTTCTTT
>once|TRBV7-9|NA|TRBJ2-2
CASSSRGQRTGELFF
TGTGCCAGCAGCTCTCGGGGACAACGCACCGGGGAGCTGTTTTTT
>NA|TRBV28|TRBD1|TRBJ2-7
CASTETGIEQYF
TGTGCCAGCACCGAGACAGGGATCGAGCAGTACTTC
>NA|TRBV7-2|NA|TRBJ2-1
CASSLAERSRGRIFDEQFF
TGTGCCAGCAGCTTAGCGGAGAGAAGTCGGGGGCGAATATTCGATGAGCAGTTCTTC
>NA|TRBV28|NA|TRBJ2-7
CASSLSSQGGQYF
TGTGCCAGCAGTTTATCTAGCCAGGGTGGGCAGTACTTC
>NA|TRBV29-1|TRBD1|TRBJ2-1
CSVVGQGADNEQFF
TGCAGCGTTGTTGGGCAGGGGGCTGACAATGAGCAGTTCTTC
>NA|TRBV19|NA|TRBJ2-2
CASSMRETGELFF
TGTGCCAGTAGTATGCGGGAAACCGGGGAGCTGTTTTTT
>NA|TRBV28|NA|TRBJ1-3
CASSSGRASGNTIYF
TGTGCCAGCAGTTCGGGACGTGCCTCTGGAAACACCATATATTTT
>NA|TRBV30|NA|TRBJ2-5
CAWSVLQAQETQYF
TGTGCCTGGAGTGTACTACAGGCGCAAGAGACCCAGTACTTC
>NA|TRBV6-1|TRBD1|TRBJ1-1
CASSDGQGFTEAFF
TGTGCCAGCAGTGACGGACAGGGTTTCACTGAAGCTTTCTTT
>NA|TRBV19|NA|TRBJ1-1
CASSIRGRMNTEAFF
TGTGCCAGTAGTATCCGGGGACGGATGAACACTGAAGCTTTCTTT
>NA|TRBV29-1|NA|TRBJ1-2
CSVDSSANYGYTF
TGCAGCGTTGACAGCAGCGCTAACTATGGCTACACCTTC
>NA|TRBV19|NA|TRBJ2-7
CASSIGNGFTYEQYF
TGTGCCAGTAGTATAGGCAACGGATTCACCTACGAGCAGTACTTC
>NA|TRBV6-2/TRBV6-3|NA|TRBJ1-5
CASSPTKGVGNQPQHF
TGTGCCAGCAGCCCTACCAAAGGGGTTGGCAATCAGCCCCAGCATTTT
>NA|TRBV9|TRBD2|TRBJ2-3
CASSPTSGSLSDTQYF
TGTGCCAGCAGCCCCACTAGCGGGAGTCTGTCAGATACGCAGTATTTT
>NA|TRBV7-7|TRBD2|TRBJ2-7
CASSIGAGASYEQYF
TGTGCTAGCAGTATCGGAGCGGGAGCCTCCTACGAGCAGTACTTC
>few|TRBV7-3|NA|TRBJ2-1
CASSLGGNLNEQFF
TGTGCCAGCAGCTTAGGCGGGAATCTTAATGAGCAGTTCTTC
>NA|TRBV7-2|NA|TRBJ1-1
CASSSRGSSVVTEAFF
TGTGCCAGCAGCTCCCGGGGGAGTTCGGTTGTGACTGAAGCTTTCTTT
>NA|TRBV19|TRBD1|TRBJ1-5
CASSPQDRGPQPQHF
TGTGCCAGTAGTCCCCAGGACAGGGGGCCCCAGCCCCAGCATTTT
>NA|TRBV11-2|NA|TRBJ1-1
CASSLGRTGRYTEAFF
TGTGCCAGCAGCTTAGGAAGAACAGGTCGGTACACTGAAGCTTTCTTT
>NA|TRBV19|TRBD1|TRBJ2-7
CASRGLGQGYEQYF
TGTGCCAGTAGAGGACTCGGACAGGGCTACGAGCAGTACTTC
>NA|TRBV28|TRBD1|TRBJ2-7
CASKGAGTDYEQYF
TGTGCCAGCAAGGGGGCCGGGACAGACTACGAGCAGTACTTC
>NA|TRBV6-5|TRBD1|TRBJ1-2
CASRSDRGLYGYTF
TGTGCCAGCAGATCCGACAGGGGGCTTTACGGCTACACCTTC
>NA|TRBV7-9|NA|TRBJ2-3
CASSPNAASTDTQYF
TGTGCCAGCAGCCCTAACGCGGCTAGCACAGATACGCAGTATTTT
>once|TRBV19|NA|TRBJ1-1
CASSKDRWNTEAFF
TGTGCCAGTAGTAAGGACAGATGGAACACTGAAGCTTTCTTT
>NA|TRBV7-2|NA|TRBJ1-4
CASSWAVGNEKLFF
TGTGCCAGCAGCTGGGCTGTGGGTAATGAAAAACTGTTTTTT
>NA|TRBV29-1|TRBD1|TRBJ1-1
CSVQGQPNTEAFF
TGCAGCGTTCAGGGACAGCCGAACACTGAAGCTTTCTTT
>once|TRBV3-1/TRBV3-2|NA|TRBJ2-7
CASSQAYEQYF
TGTGCCAGCAGCCAGGCCTACGAGCAGTACTTC
>NA|TRBV23-1|TRBD1|TRBJ1-6
CASSLPPGQGSFPLHF
TGCGCCAGCAGTCTCCCCCCGGGACAGGGATCGTTCCCCCTCCACTTT